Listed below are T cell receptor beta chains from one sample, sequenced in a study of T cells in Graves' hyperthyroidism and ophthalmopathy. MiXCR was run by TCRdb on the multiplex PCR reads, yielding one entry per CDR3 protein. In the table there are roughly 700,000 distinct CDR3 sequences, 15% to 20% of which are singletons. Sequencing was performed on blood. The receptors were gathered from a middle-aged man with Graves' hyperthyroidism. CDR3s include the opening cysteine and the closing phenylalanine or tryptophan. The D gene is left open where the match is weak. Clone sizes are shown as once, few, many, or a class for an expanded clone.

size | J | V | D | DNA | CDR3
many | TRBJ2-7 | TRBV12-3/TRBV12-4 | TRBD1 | TGTGCCAGCAGTATAGGGGGGACAGGGGTTTACGAGCAGTACTTC | CASSIGGTGVYEQYF
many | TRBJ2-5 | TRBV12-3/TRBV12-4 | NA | TGTGCCAGCAGTGAAGGGACACTCCGGTACCAAGAGACCCAGTACTTC | CASSEGTLRYQETQYF
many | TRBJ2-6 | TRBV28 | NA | TGTGCCAGCAGTCCCTTGTTTAGGGCCAACGTCCTGACTTTC | CASSPLFRANVLTF
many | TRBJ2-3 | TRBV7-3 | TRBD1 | TGTGCCAGCAGCTTCGCAGGGGGAACAGATACGCAGTATTTT | CASSFAGGTDTQYF
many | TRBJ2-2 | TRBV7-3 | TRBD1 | TGTGCCAGCAGCTGGACAGGGGTCACCGGGGAGCTGTTTTTT | CASSWTGVTGELFF
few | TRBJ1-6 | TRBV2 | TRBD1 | TGTGCCAGCAGTGACGGACAGGGCTATAATTCACCCCTCCACTTT | CASSDGQGYNSPLHF
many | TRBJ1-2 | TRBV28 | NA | TGTGCCAGCAGTTTGGTGGATCAGAAGGGCTACACCTTC | CASSLVDQKGYTF
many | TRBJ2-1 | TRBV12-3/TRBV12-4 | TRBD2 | TGTGCCAGCAGTTTTCTAGCGGGAGAGAGGAATGAGCAGTTCTTC | CASSFLAGERNEQFF
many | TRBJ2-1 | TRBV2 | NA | TGTGCCAGCAATGGCGGTGGGTCCTACAATGAGCAGTTCTTC | CASNGGGSYNEQFF
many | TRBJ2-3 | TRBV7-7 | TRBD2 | TGTGCTAGCAGCTTAGGGGTAGCGGGACCCAGCACAGATACGCAGTATTTT | CASSLGVAGPSTDTQYF
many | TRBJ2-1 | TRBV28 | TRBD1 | TGTGCCAGCAGTTCGGACAGGGTGCGCGATGAGCAGTTCTTC | CASSSDRVRDEQFF